This T cell receptor beta chain was profiled in a study of T-cell memory formation after mild COVID-19. Study-level information: For the most part, TCR clusters were specific to one donor. Study observations and caveats: The appearance of some responding clones in pre-infection memory suggested that cross-reactive memory joined.

TCRdb processed the 5' RACE reads anew with MiXCR; each CDR3 protein has one entry. The repertoire holds about 270,000 distinct CDR3 sequences, with 15% to 17% as singletons. The sample holds a few counts of this clonotype. Its antigen remains unidentified. With V trimmed by 2 bases and J by 4 bases, 6 bases remained unmatched. This CDR3 contains 16 residues. Germline CDR1 SGHRS, CDR2 YFSETQ. The receptor was derived from an adult woman who had mild COVID-19 (a few samples of this study predate the infection). Cell type and time point are not known. This rearrangement joins TRBV5-1 to TRBJ2-1; 10 positions match TRBD2. The sequenced sample consisted of PBMCs or a T cell subset sorted from them (not recorded which). CDR3 nucleotide sequence: TGCGCCAGCAGCTTACTAGCGGGGACGGGGTACAATGAGCAGTTCTTC. Its protein product is CASSLLAGTGYNEQFF. The full variable domain, with the rest looked up from reference TRBV5-1 and TRBJ2-1, is KAGVTQTPRYLIKTRGQQVTLSCSPISGHRSVSWYQQTPGQGLQFLFEYFSETQRNKGNFPGRFSGRQFSNSRSEMNVSTLELGDSALYLCASSLLAGTGYNEQFFGPGTRLTVL.